These 22 T cell receptor beta chains originate from one sample sequenced in a study of T-cell memory formation after mild COVID-19 (dated by TCRdb to the early 2020s). Libraries were made using 5' RACE. TCRdb lists the instrument as Illumina NovaSeq 6000. The public reads were reanalyzed by TCRdb: fastp trimming at Q25, MiXCR alignment, in-frame beta chains only. One record per CDR3 amino acid sequence lists the most common genes and DNA. For this sample the table gives just over 60,000 distinct CDR3 sequences, of which less than 9.5% were detected only once. The top ten constitute about 1.1% of the sample. Sequencing used PBMCs or a T cell subset sorted from them (not recorded which). The receptors were sampled from a man aged 18-30 years who had mild COVID-19 (a few samples of this study predate the infection). The sample titles of this study are shuffled in the database, so cell type and time point are left out; the donor was told from shared clones.

The V and J genes are TRBV4-3 and TRBJ2-2; D possibly corresponds to TRBD2 (5 bases). V lost 1 base to trimming and J lost 3 bases, with 12 bases between them. The CDR3 consists of 16 residues. CDR1 is LGHNA and CDR2 is YSLEER in the germline V gene. CDR3 sequence (DNA): TGCGCCAGCAGCCAAGCCCACCGGGGTGACACCGGGGAGCTGTTTTTT. Amino acid sequence: CASSQAHRGDTGELFF.

This clonotype was detected many times. The rearrangement uses TRBV7-2 and TRBJ1-4, with D uncertain. The CDR3 covers 17 residues. Germline-derived CDR1 and CDR2 are SGHTA and FQGNSA. Between the trimmed V and J ends, which lost 0 bases and 0 bases, there was a span of 11 bases. The CDR3 loop is CASSLAGPGATNEKLFF. CDR3 DNA: TGTGCCAGCAGCTTAGCAGGGCCGGGAGCAACTAATGAAAAACTGTTTTTT. Using reference TRBV7-2 and TRBJ1-4 for the parts outside the CDR3, the full variable domain is GAGVSQSPSNKVTEKGKDVELRCDPISGHTALYWYRQSLGQGLEFLIYFQGNSAPDKSGLPSDRFSAERTGGSVSTLTIQRTQQEDSAVYLCASSLAGPGATNEKLFFGSGTQLSVL.

About this clonotype: A junction end diverges from the germline sequence, so it may reflect a read error. The chain uses TRBV11-2 and TRBJ2-3; D gene ambiguous. Germline V lookup: CDR1 SGHAT, CDR2 FQNNGV. CDR3 size: 14 residues. CDR3 in amino acids: CASSPPGSTDTKYF. The CDR3 DNA follows: TGTGCCAGCAGCCCCCCGGGTAGCACAGATACGAAGTATTTT.

There are a few counts of this clonotype. One end of the junction fails to match germline, which may point to a read error. V and J are TRBV7-9 and TRBJ1-3; D call uncertain. The V gene's germline CDR1 is SEHNR and CDR2 FQNEAQ (reference sequence). The CDR3 extends over 12 amino acids. CDR3 protein: CASNLGGNTIYF. For the CDR3, the DNA is TGTGCCAGCAACTTAGGAGGGAACACCATATATTTT.

The chain uses TRBV6-1 and TRBJ2-2, with D possibly matching TRBD1 (6 bases). CDR1 MNHNS and CDR2 SASEGT come from the germline V gene. Deletions cut 8 bases from V and 7 bases from J, with 14 bases between. This CDR3 has 13 residues. The CDR3 sequence: CASGGRRGGELFF. The CDR3, as DNA: TGTGCCAGCGGGGGCCGCAGGGGCGGGGAGCTGTTTTTT.

This clonotype was counted at least ten times. This chain links TRBV23-1 with TRBJ2-1; D is possibly TRBD1 (7 bases). TRBV23-1 is reported as an ORF; its role is uncertain. The CDR3 has 18 amino acids. Trimming stripped 0 bases from V and 5 bases from J, with 20 bases between. This CDR3 reads CASSQSRRGQGSNNEQFF. CDR3 sequence (DNA): TGCGCCAGCAGTCAATCCCGGAGGGGGCAGGGGAGCAACAATGAGCAGTTCTTC.

This clonotype was counted a few times. The rearrangement links TRBV20-1 to TRBJ1-5, with 8 positions matching TRBD1. V gave up 6 bases and J gave up 3 bases; unmatched junction bases: 10. This CDR3 region has 15 residues. Germline V CDR1 and CDR2: DFQATT, SNEGSKA (reference sequence). In nucleotides, the CDR3 is TGCAGTGCGTACCCCGAGACAGGGGTCAATCAGCCCCAGCATTTT. Protein: CSAYPETGVNQPQHF.

The chain employs TRBV7-2 and TRBJ2-3; D tentatively reads TRBD1 or TRBD2 (6 bases each). CDR3 size: 15 residues. The germline CDR1 and CDR2 sequences are SGHTA and FQGNSA. Trimming shortened V by 4 bases and J by 6 bases, and 17 bases separated the two germline ends. CDR3 coding DNA: TGTGCCAGCAGCTCGGGGGCGGGGCGCGTCGATACGCAGTATTTT. This translates into CASSSGAGRVDTQYF.

The table lists this clonotype with many counts. The chain combines TRBV10-3 with TRBJ2-1; 9 nucleotides align to TRBD2. In germline, CDR1 is ENHRY, CDR2 SYGVKD. The junction had 8 bases not matched to a gene; V was cut back by 6 bases and J by 8 bases. The CDR3 sequence is 14 residues long. CDR3 loop: CAIRSGTSFDEQFF. The CDR3 DNA follows: TGTGCCATCAGATCCGGGACTAGCTTTGATGAGCAGTTCTTC.

This clonotype was detected a few times. The J gene is TRBJ1-5, the V gene TRBV20-1, with TRBD1 matching 8 bases. CDR1 DFQATT and CDR2 SNEGSKA come from the germline V gene (reference sequence). CDR3 size: 13 residues. Unmatched junction bases numbered 5, after V lost 3 bases and J lost 7 bases. This CDR3 is CSARDRVGQPQHF. CDR3 bases: TGCAGTGCTAGGGACAGGGTAGGGCAGCCCCAGCATTTT.

This clonotype was observed a few times. The chain couples TRBV4-2 to TRBJ2-7; maybe TRBD2 (5 bases). Trimming pared 1 base from V and 4 bases from J, leaving 11 bases between. Germline V gene sequence: CDR1 LGHNA, CDR2 YNFKEQ. The CDR3 has 14 amino acids. The CDR3 nucleotides read TGTGCCAGCAGCCAAGCCGCTTCGGGGTACGAGCAGTACTTC. Its translation is CASSQAASGYEQYF.

The J gene is TRBJ1-1, the V gene TRBV5-5; D ambiguous. CDR3 size: 15 residues. CDR1 is SGHKS and CDR2 is YYEKEE in the germline V gene (reference sequence). Trimming removed 10 bases at V and 2 bases at J, with 21 bases between. CDR3 residues: CAGDNPPPLNTEAFF. CDR3 in DNA: TGTGCCGGAGATAATCCCCCACCCCTCAACACTGAAGCTTTCTTT. Variable domain in full (rest from reference TRBV5-5 and TRBJ1-1): DAGVTQSPTHLIKTRGQQVTLRCSPISGHKSVSWYQQVLGQGPQFIFQYYEKEERGRGNFPDRFSARQFPNYSSELNVNALLLGDSALYLCAGDNPPPLNTEAFFGQGTRLTVV.

This clonotype was observed many times. J is TRBJ1-2 and V is TRBV5-1, with 8 positions matching TRBD1. Germline V lookup: CDR1 SGHRS, CDR2 YFSETQ. With V trimmed by 0 bases and J by 2 bases, 0 bases remained unmatched. This CDR3 contains 14 residues. The CDR3 sequence: CASSLGQGNYGYTF. In nucleotides, the CDR3 is TGCGCCAGCAGCTTGGGACAGGGGAACTATGGCTACACCTTC.

V and J are TRBV7-2 and TRBJ1-5; the match to TRBD1 covers 7 bases. Germline CDR1 reads SGHTA; CDR2 reads FQGNSA. Losses at the gene ends were 6 bases for V and 5 bases for J; bases not matched to a gene: 4. The CDR3 covers 13 residues. CDR3 DNA sequence: TGTGCCAGCAGTCGACAGGGCCATCAGCCCCAGCATTTT. Amino acids: CASSRQGHQPQHF.

The chain links TRBV7-6 to TRBJ2-2; D possibly corresponds to TRBD1 (6 bases). The CDR3 consists of 13 residues. Trimming took 3 bases from V and 5 from J, leaving 7 bases between them. The V gene's germline CDR1 is SGHVS and CDR2 FNYEAQ. CDR3 nucleotides: TGTGCCAGCAGCTTGGGGGCAACCGGGGAGCTGTTTTTT. Amino acids: CASSLGATGELFF.

The chain joins TRBV18 to TRBJ2-3; D gene unclear. The CDR3 consists of 13 residues. V lost 10 bases to trimming and J lost 1 base, with 12 bases between them. Germline V gene sequence: CDR1 KGHSH, CDR2 LQKENI. The CDR3 nucleotides read TGTGCCACCTTCCTTTCAGGCACAGATACGCAGTATTTT. Amino acids: CATFLSGTDTQYF.

The V gene is TRBV20-1, the J gene TRBJ1-5, with TRBD1 matching 9 bases. This CDR3 has 14 amino acids. V was clipped by 5 bases and J by 5 bases; unmatched bases: 7. From germline, CDR1 is DFQATT and CDR2 SNEGSKA (reference sequence). In DNA, the CDR3 is TGCAGTGCTTTATTAACAGGGGGCCATCAGCCCCAGCATTTT. Translating it yields CSALLTGGHQPQHF.

The chain employs TRBV18 and TRBJ1-4; tentative D call: TRBD1 (5 bases). Germline values: CDR1 KGHSH, CDR2 LQKENI. There are 14 residues in the CDR3. V lost 6 bases, J lost 0 bases, and 8 bases lay in between. The CDR3 is CASSPGTTNEKLFF. The DNA of the CDR3 is TGTGCCAGCTCGCCAGGGACAACTAATGAAAAACTGTTTTTT.

The CDR3: CASLPKDTLTDTQYF. For the CDR3, the DNA is TGTGCCAGCTTACCGAAGGATACCCTCACAGATACGCAGTATTTT. The chain links TRBV18 to TRBJ2-3; D is unclear. CDR1 KGHSH and CDR2 LQKENI come from the germline V gene. CDR3 length: 15 amino acids. V was clipped by 7 bases and J by 2 bases, with 16 bases between them.

A few counts support this clonotype. The chain employs TRBV7-2 and TRBJ1-1; the D is unclear. Germline values: CDR1 SGHTA, CDR2 FQGNSA. The CDR3 totals 12 residues. Trimming removed 5 bases from V and 2 bases from J, with 6 bases in between. CDR3 sequence (DNA): TGTGCCAGCAGCACTTACAACACTGAAGCTTTCTTT. Its protein is CASSTYNTEAFF.

This chain links TRBV5-6 with TRBJ2-7, with TRBD2 identical over 11 bases. The CDR3 sequence is 15 residues long. CDR1 and CDR2 (germline): SGHDT, YYEEEE. The junction had 6 bases not matched to a gene; V was cut back by 4 bases and J by 3 bases. The CDR3 sequence is CASSRTGTSGYEQYV. CDR3 nucleotides: TGTGCCAGCAGCCGGACCGGGACTAGCGGCTACGAGCAGTACGTC.

This clonotype turned up a few times. The chain carries TRBV24-1 and TRBJ2-3; weak D call: TRBD2 (6 bases). Germline CDR1 reads KGHDR; CDR2 reads SFDVKD. The V end was cut by 3 bases, the J end by 4 bases, with 13 bases between. The CDR3 spans 15 residues. CDR3 bases: TGTGCCACCAGTGATGCTAGCGAAGCCCCAGATACGCAGTATTTT. Protein: CATSDASEAPDTQYF.